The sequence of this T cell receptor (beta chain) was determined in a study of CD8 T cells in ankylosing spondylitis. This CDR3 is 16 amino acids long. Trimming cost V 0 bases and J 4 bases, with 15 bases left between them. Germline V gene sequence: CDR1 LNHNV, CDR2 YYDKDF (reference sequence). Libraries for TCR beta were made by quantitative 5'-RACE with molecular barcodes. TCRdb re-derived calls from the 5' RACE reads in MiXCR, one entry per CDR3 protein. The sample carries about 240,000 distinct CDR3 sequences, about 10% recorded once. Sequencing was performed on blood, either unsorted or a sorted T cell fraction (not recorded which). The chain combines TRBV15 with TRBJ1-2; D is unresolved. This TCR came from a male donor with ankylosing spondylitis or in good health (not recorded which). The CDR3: CATSREVGGRSYGYTF. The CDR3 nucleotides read TGTGCCACCAGCAGAGAAGTCGGCGGGCGTTCCTATGGCTACACCTTC.